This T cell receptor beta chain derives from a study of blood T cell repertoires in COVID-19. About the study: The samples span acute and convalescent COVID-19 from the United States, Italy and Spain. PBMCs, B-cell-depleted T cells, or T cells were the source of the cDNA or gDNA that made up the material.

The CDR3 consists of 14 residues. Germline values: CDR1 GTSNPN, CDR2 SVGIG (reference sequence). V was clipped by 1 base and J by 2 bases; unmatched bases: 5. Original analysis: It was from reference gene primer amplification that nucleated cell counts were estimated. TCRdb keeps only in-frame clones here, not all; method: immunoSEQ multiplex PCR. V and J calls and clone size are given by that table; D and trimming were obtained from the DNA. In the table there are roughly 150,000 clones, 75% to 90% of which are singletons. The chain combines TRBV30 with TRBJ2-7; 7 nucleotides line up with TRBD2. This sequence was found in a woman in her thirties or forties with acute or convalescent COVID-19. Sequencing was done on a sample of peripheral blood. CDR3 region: CAWSGGLPPYEQYF. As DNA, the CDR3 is TGTGCCTGGAGTGGGGGACTACCACCCTACGAGCAGTACTTC.